This T cell receptor (beta chain) was identified during a study of control samples from healthy donors and cancer patients. The ends were cut back, 2 bases at V and 1 base at J, with 11 bases in the middle. The CDR3 contains 15 residues. Per germline, CDR1 MNHEY and CDR2 SVGAGI. Produced via immunoSEQ multiplex PCR; TCRdb's table is partial and in-frame only. The profile shows around 170,000 clones, approximately 92% of them singletons. The source of this sequence is a man aged 25-45 years in good health. The chain links TRBV6-5 to TRBJ1-1; possibly TRBD1 for D (5 bases). Input material: blood. The DNA of the CDR3 is TGTGCCAGCAGTTACGGTCGTCAGGGGAACACTGAAGCTTTCTTT. It yields the protein CASSYGRQGNTEAFF.